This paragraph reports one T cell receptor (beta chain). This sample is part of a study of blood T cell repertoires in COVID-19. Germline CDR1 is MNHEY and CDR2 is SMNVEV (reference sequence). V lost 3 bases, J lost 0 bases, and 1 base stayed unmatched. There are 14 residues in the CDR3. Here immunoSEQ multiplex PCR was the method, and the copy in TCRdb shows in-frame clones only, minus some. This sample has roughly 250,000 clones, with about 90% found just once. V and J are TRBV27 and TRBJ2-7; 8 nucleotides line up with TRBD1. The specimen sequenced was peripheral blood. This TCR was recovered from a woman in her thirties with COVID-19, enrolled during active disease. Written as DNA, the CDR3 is TGTGCCAGCAGTTTTGGGACAGGCTCCTACGAGCAGTACTTC. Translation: CASSFGTGSYEQYF.